Below are 5 T cell receptor beta chains sequenced from a single sample in a study of cytomegalovirus exposure and HLA in healthy donors. PCR used 60 Vbeta primers and 13 Jbeta primers. Profiled with immunoSEQ multiplex PCR; TCRdb holds only in-frame clones, not every one. The sample consists of 200,000 or so clones, approximately 79% of them appearing once. Sequenced material: PBMCs. The source is a young man in good health and CMV-seronegative.

The chain recombines TRBV7-9 with TRBJ1-2; D gene uncertain. Deletions cut 5 bases from V and 7 bases from J, with 17 bases between. This CDR3 has 14 amino acids. CDR1 is SEHNR and CDR2 is FQNEAQ in the germline V gene (reference sequence). CDR3 region: CASSPRTRDGGYTF. Here the CDR3 DNA reads TGTGCCAGCAGCCCTCGGACGAGGGATGGTGGCTACACCTTC. The full variable domain, in which reference TRBV7-9 and TRBJ1-2 provide the parts outside the CDR3, is DTGVSQNPRHKITKRGQNVTFRCDPISEHNRLYWYRQTLGQGPEFLTYFQNEAQLEKSRLLSDRFSAERPKGSFSTLEIQRTEQGDSAMYLCASSPRTRDGGYTFGSGTRLTVV.

The count of this clone is one. The rearrangement joins TRBV4-2 to TRBJ2-3; 9 bases align to TRBD1. The germline CDR1 and CDR2 sequences are LGHNA and YNFKEQ. CDR3 size: 14 residues. V lost 1 base, J lost 4 bases, and 0 bases stayed unmatched. The CDR3 is CASSQGTGADTQYF. CDR3 coding DNA: TGTGCCAGCAGCCAAGGGACAGGGGCAGATACGCAGTATTTT.

The chain recombines TRBV28 with TRBJ2-7; 8 bases map to TRBD2. The CDR3 is 15 amino acids. Germline trimming cut 4 bases from V and 0 bases from J; bases unmatched to any gene: 5. Per germline, CDR1 MDHEN and CDR2 SYDVKM. The CDR3 loop is CASSSPGGYSYEQYF. The DNA for the CDR3 is TGTGCCAGCAGTTCTCCGGGGGGGTACTCCTACGAGCAGTACTTC.

The chain is built from TRBV5-6 and TRBJ2-1; possible D gene TRBD2, 5 bases. This CDR3 is 15 amino acids long. Looked up from germline, CDR1 is SGHDT and CDR2 is YYEEEE. V was cut by 0 bases and J by 6 bases, with 13 bases left in between. CDR3 DNA: TGTGCCAGCAGCTTGGGGACTGGGAGCGCCAATGAGCAGTTCTTC. Its protein is CASSLGTGSANEQFF.

The V gene is TRBV19, the J gene TRBJ2-1; 7 nucleotides line up with TRBD2. J was trimmed by 4 bases and V by 3 bases; bases with no gene match: 12. In germline, CDR1 is LNHDA, CDR2 SQIVND (reference sequence). CDR3 size: 17 residues. CDR3 DNA: TGTGCCAGTAGTATCCCGCTAGCGGTTCTTTCTTACAATGAGCAGTTCTTC. Translation gives CASSIPLAVLSYNEQFF.